The 11 T cell receptor beta chains in this list originate from one sample, sequenced in a study of blood T cell repertoires in COVID-19. Sequencing was performed with immunoSEQ multiplex PCR; in TCRdb, only in-frame clones are kept and a portion is missing. The repertoire has about 370,000 clones, over 75% of them found once; the top ten carry roughly 1%. What was sequenced was PBMCs or T cells enriched from blood (not recorded which). Receptor source: a man aged 18 to 29 who had recovered from COVID-19.

V gene TRBV19 combines with J gene TRBJ1-2, with D possibly being TRBD1 (6 bases). CDR3 length: 14 amino acids. V was shortened by 6 bases and J by 6 bases, with 17 bases between the two germline ends. Per germline, CDR1 LNHDA and CDR2 SQIVND (reference sequence). The CDR3 sequence: CASSSLGQWNGYTF. In nucleotides, the CDR3 is TGTGCCAGTAGCTCACTTGGACAGTGGAATGGCTACACCTTC.

The rearrangement uses TRBV5-1 and TRBJ1-1; the D gene is possibly TRBD1 (6 bases). Germline V lookup: CDR1 SGHRS, CDR2 YFSETQ. The CDR3 sequence is 16 residues long. Between the trimmed V and J ends, which lost 2 bases and 6 bases, there was a span of 20 bases. CDR3 loop: CASSFLGQTRGAEAFF. The CDR3 nucleotides read TGCGCCAGCAGCTTTTTAGGACAGACGAGGGGCGCTGAAGCTTTCTTT.

This chain links TRBV5-1 with TRBJ1-4; 8 bases fit TRBD1. Germline assignment: CDR1 SGHRS and CDR2 YFSETQ. The CDR3 contains 14 residues. V dropped 3 bases and J dropped 8; count of bases not matched to a gene: 6. This chain's CDR3 is CASSSQGAEEKLFF. CDR3 in DNA: TGCGCCAGCAGCTCTCAGGGGGCCGAGGAAAAACTGTTTTTT.

The chain uses TRBV20-1 and TRBJ2-1; D is ambiguous. The CDR3 extends over 10 amino acids. Trimming cost V 6 bases and J 5 bases, with 5 bases left between them. CDR1 and CDR2 from the germline V gene are DFQATT and SNEGSKA (reference sequence). Here the CDR3 reads CSARDNEQFF. DNA for the CDR3: TGCAGTGCCCGAGACAATGAGCAGTTCTTC.

This clone has just one count. The chain combines TRBV4-2 with TRBJ1-2; D uncertain. The V gene's germline CDR1 is LGHNA and CDR2 YNFKEQ. Between the trimmed V and J ends, which lost 0 bases and 3 bases, there was a span of 11 bases. This CDR3 has 15 residues. CDR3 sequence reads: CASSQDMAVHYGYTF. For the CDR3, the DNA is TGTGCCAGCAGCCAAGATATGGCGGTACACTATGGCTACACCTTC.

This clone was counted once. Written as DNA, the CDR3 is TGTGCCAGCACCGATCGTGGGAGGGCCAACACCGGGGAGCTGTTTTTT. Translating gives CASTDRGRANTGELFF. The chain recombines TRBV4-2 with TRBJ2-2; TRBD2 matches at 7 bases. Germline assignment: CDR1 LGHNA and CDR2 YNFKEQ. This CDR3 contains 16 residues. J lost 2 bases, V lost 7 bases, and 10 bases had no gene match.

CDR3 amino acids: CASSRDGGREQFF. The CDR3 DNA sequence: TGTGCCAGCAGCCGGGACGGGGGTCGGGAGCAGTTCTTC. This rearrangement joins TRBV6-6 to TRBJ2-1, with D perhaps TRBD2 (6 bases). Germline V gene data show CDR1 as MNHNY and CDR2 as SVGAGI (reference sequence). V lost 6 bases and J 10 bases, leaving 16 bases between the germline ends. This CDR3 contains 13 residues.

The CDR3 DNA is TGTGCCAGCAGCGCCGGACTAGCGGGGGCGCCACATCTCACAGATACGCAGTATTTT. This translates into CASSAGLAGAPHLTDTQYF. The J gene is TRBJ2-3, the V gene TRBV9; 13 nucleotides line up with TRBD2. The V and J ends lost 3 bases and 2 bases, in that order; junction bases with no gene match: 12. This CDR3 comprises 19 residues. Germline V gene sequence: CDR1 SGDLS, CDR2 YYNGEE.

The rearrangement uses TRBV3-1 (or the pseudogene TRBV3-2) and TRBJ1-1; maybe TRBD1 (6 bases). The length of the CDR3 is 16 residues. Trimming removed 0 bases at V and 4 bases at J, with 15 bases between. Germline V gene lookup returns CDR1 LGHDT and CDR2 YNNKEL (reference sequence). CDR3 region: CASSQDRWQGSTEAFF. The DNA of the CDR3 is TGTGCCAGCAGCCAAGATCGCTGGCAGGGGTCCACTGAAGCTTTCTTT.

This chain uses TRBV5-1 with TRBJ2-3, with D possibly TRBD2 on 6 matching bases. This CDR3 is 15 amino acids long. Trimming cost V 2 bases and J 0 bases, with 10 bases left between them. Germline V gene sequence: CDR1 SGHRS, CDR2 YFSETQ. The CDR3 coding sequence is TGCGCCAGCAGCTTTAGCGGCACTAGCACAGATACGCAGTATTTT. Its protein is CASSFSGTSTDTQYF. The whole variable domain, remainder taken from reference TRBV5-1 and TRBJ2-3, is KAGVTQTPRYLIKTRGQQVTLSCSPISGHRSVSWYQQTPGQGLQFLFEYFSETQRNKGNFPGRFSGRQFSNSRSEMNVSTLELGDSALYLCASSFSGTSTDTQYFGPGTRLTVL.

This chain links TRBV5-6 with TRBJ1-2, with a possible D match to TRBD1 (5 bases). This CDR3 is built from 13 residues. V shed 5 bases and J shed 8 bases, with 16 bases lying between them. Germline V gene sequence: CDR1 SGHDT, CDR2 YYEEEE. CDR3 DNA sequence: TGTGCCAGCAGGGGCCGGGGGGAGTACGGCTACACCTTC. This sequence encodes CASRGRGEYGYTF.